These T cell receptor beta chains were read from a single sample in a study of identical twins. Via MiXCR, TCRdb re-called the 5' RACE reads, giving one row per CDR3 protein. Among about 290,000 distinct CDR3 sequences, roughly 10% were seen once, and the ten largest hold about 7.1%. The data were also submitted as part of a second study, on yellow fever vaccine responses in identical twins.

The specimen sequenced was CD8+ T cells sorted from blood. These receptors were obtained from a young woman in good health. CDR3s include the opening cysteine and the closing phenylalanine or tryptophan. A D gene is named only where the DNA matches it firmly. Part of the rows lack a size; the others show once, few, many or a class for expanded clones.

v_gene	abundance	d_gene	j_gene	CDR3nt	CDR3aa
TRBV6-5	few	.	TRBJ1-2	TGTGCCAGCAGTTACGGTGGCTTAAACTATGGCTACACCTTC	CASSYGGLNYGYTF
TRBV12-3/TRBV12-4	few	.	TRBJ2-3	TGTGCCAGCAGCCGCGGGACAGAAAGCACAGATACGCAGTATTTT	CASSRGTESTDTQYF
TRBV9	many	TRBD2	TRBJ2-1	TGTGCCAGCAGCGTAGCGGCGAGCGGGAGTTACAATGAGCAGTTCTTC	CASSVAASGSYNEQFF
TRBV27	few	.	TRBJ2-2	TGTGCCAGCAGTTTATATAAGAACACCGGGGAGCTGTTTTTT	CASSLYKNTGELFF
TRBV7-6	.	TRBD2	TRBJ2-7	TGTGCCAGTGCGCCGGGGGGTGTTGGGCGCGAGCAGTACTTC	CASAPGGVGREQYF
TRBV20-1	.	TRBD1	TRBJ2-3	TGCAGTGCTAGAGATCGAGACAGGGGCGGCAGGCTGTTCTTGGATACGCAGTATTTT	CSARDRDRGGRLFLDTQYF
TRBV19	.	TRBD1	TRBJ1-5	TGTGCCAGTAGTATATCCGGGACAGTCTATAGCAATCAGCCCCAGCATTTT	CASSISGTVYSNQPQHF
TRBV12-3/TRBV12-4	many	TRBD1	TRBJ1-5	TGTGCCAGCCGGGAAGGGGGCAGTAGCAATCAGCCCCAGCATTTT	CASREGGSSNQPQHF
TRBV11-2	few	.	TRBJ2-3	TGTGCCAGCAGCTTAGACCCCAACGTCATGGGGATAAATACGCAGTATTTT	CASSLDPNVMGINTQYF
TRBV4-1	many	.	TRBJ2-1	TGCGCCAGCAGGATTTCGTTTAGCTCCTACAATGAGCAGTTCTTC	CASRISFSSYNEQFF
TRBV7-9	few	.	TRBJ2-1	TGTGCCACGAAGGGTAACAATGAGCAGTTCTTC	CATKGNNEQFF
TRBV27	once	.	TRBJ2-7	TGTGCCAGCAGTTTAAGCGCAAACTACGAGCAGTACTTC	CASSLSANYEQYF
TRBV19	.	.	TRBJ2-7	TGTGCCAGTAGTACCCTACTAGGATTCGACGAGCAGTACTTC	CASSTLLGFDEQYF
TRBV3-1	.	.	TRBJ1-2	TGTGCCAGCAGCCAAGAAGGAGCAGGGTTTGACTATGGCTACACCTTC	CASSQEGAGFDYGYTF
TRBV15	many	TRBD2	TRBJ2-3	TGTGCCACGGGGGGGGACACAGATACGCAGTATTTT	CATGGDTDTQYF
TRBV4-3	few	TRBD1	TRBJ2-7	TGCGCCAGCAGCGAAGACAGGGGAAACTACGAGCAGTACTTC	CASSEDRGNYEQYF
TRBV11-2	.	.	TRBJ1-1	TGTGCCAGCGCGGACAAGGGGATGAACACTGAAGCTTTCTTT	CASADKGMNTEAFF
TRBV5-1	few	.	TRBJ2-1	TGCGCCAGCAGCCTTGACTGGGCCAATGAGCAGTTCTTC	CASSLDWANEQFF
TRBV12-3/TRBV12-4	many	TRBD2	TRBJ2-1	TGTGCCAGCAGTTCCGAGTTGGGGGGGTACAATGAGCAGTTCTTC	CASSSELGGYNEQFF
TRBV6-5	many	TRBD2	TRBJ2-5	TGTGCCAGCAGTTACTCCGGGACTAGCGGGGAAGAGACCCAGTACTTC	CASSYSGTSGEETQYF
TRBV15	many	.	TRBJ2-7	TGTGCCACCAGCAGAGATGGCCCATTCGAGCAGTACTTC	CATSRDGPFEQYF
TRBV20-1	few	.	TRBJ2-1	TGCAGTGCTAGTTTTAGTAGCTACAATGAGCAGTTCTTC	CSASFSSYNEQFF